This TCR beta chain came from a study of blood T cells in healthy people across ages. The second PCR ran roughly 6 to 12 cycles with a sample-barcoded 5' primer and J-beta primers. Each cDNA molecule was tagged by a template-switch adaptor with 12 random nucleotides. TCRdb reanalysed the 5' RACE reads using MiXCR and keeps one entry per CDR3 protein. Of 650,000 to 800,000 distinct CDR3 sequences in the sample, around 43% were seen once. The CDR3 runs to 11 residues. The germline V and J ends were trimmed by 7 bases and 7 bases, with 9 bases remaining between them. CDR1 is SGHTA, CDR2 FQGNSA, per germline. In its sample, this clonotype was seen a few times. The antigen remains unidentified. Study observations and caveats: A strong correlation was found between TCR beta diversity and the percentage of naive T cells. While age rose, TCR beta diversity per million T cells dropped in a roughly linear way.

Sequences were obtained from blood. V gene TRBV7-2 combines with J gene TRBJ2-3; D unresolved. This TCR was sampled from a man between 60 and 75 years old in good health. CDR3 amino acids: CASTNENTQYF. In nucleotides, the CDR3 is TGTGCCAGCACCAATGAAAATACGCAGTATTTT.